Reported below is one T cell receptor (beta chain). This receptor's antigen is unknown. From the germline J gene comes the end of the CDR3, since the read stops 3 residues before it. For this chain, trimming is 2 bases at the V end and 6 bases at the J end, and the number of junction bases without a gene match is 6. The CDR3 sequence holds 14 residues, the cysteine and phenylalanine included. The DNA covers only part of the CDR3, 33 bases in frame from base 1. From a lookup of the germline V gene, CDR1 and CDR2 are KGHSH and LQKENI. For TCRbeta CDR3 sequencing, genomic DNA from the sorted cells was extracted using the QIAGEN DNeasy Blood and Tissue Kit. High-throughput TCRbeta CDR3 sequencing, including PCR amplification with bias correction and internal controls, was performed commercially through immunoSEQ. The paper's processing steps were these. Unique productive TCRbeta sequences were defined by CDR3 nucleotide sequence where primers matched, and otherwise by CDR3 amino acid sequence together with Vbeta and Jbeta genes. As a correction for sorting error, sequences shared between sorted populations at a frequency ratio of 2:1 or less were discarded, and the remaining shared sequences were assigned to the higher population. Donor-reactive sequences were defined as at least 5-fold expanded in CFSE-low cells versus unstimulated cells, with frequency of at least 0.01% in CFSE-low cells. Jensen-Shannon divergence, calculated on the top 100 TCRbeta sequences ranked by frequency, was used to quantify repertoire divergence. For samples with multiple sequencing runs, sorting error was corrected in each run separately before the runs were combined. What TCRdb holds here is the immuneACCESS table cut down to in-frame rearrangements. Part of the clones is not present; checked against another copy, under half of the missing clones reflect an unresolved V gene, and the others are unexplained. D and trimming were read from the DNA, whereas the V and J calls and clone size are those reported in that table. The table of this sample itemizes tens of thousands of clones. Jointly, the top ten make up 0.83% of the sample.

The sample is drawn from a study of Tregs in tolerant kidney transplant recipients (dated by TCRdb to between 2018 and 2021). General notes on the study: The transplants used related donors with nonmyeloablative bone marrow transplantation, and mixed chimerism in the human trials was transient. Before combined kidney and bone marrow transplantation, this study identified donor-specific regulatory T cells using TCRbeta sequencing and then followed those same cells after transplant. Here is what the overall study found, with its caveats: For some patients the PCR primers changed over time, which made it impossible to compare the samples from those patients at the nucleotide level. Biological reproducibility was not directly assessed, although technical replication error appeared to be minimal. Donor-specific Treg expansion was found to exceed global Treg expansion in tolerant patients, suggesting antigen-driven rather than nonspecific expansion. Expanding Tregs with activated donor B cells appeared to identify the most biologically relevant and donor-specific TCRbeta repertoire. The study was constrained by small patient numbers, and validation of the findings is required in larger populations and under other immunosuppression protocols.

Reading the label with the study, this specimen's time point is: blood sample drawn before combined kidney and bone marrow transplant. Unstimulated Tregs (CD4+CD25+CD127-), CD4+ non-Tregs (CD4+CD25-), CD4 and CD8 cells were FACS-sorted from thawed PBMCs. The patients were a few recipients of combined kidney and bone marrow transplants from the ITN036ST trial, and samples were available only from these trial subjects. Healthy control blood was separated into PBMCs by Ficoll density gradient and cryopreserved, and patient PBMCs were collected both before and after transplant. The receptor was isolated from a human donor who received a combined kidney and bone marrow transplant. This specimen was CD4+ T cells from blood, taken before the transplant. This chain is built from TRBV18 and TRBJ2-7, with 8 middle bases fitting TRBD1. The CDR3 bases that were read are TGTGCCAGCTCACCAATGCAGGGGGCAGTCGAG. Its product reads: CASSPMQGAVE. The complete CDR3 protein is CASSPMQGAVEQYF.